This TCR beta chain emerged from a study of CDR3 diversity in severe acne. This CDR3 contains 12 residues. CDR1 is SNHLY and CDR2 is FYNNEI in the germline V gene. The ends lost 6 bases at V and 12 bases at J; junction bases unmatched: 8. The sample holds one count of this clonotype. Likely a read error: the CDR3 ends without its conserved phenylalanine or tryptophan. TCRdb re-called the PCR reads through MiXCR, storing one row per CDR3 protein. The table lists tens of thousands of distinct CDR3 sequences, around 50% of them singletons. Sequencing input: blood. This chain uses TRBV2 with TRBJ2-1; 7 bases are shared with TRBD1. This clonotype originated in a male donor in good health, without acne. The CDR3 region has the DNA TGTGCCAGCAGCGTAACAGGGGTGCTGCAGTTCCCC. Translated: CASSVTGVLQFP.